These 15 T cell receptor beta chains came from one sample sequenced in a study of blood T cell repertoires in COVID-19. Clones were read by immunoSEQ multiplex PCR, and TCRdb kept only the in-frame ones, dropping some. This repertoire shows over 150,000 clones, 65% to 85% found once; its top ten account for 3% to 4.5%. Specimen: peripheral blood. All receptors come from a woman older than 75 with acute or convalescent COVID-19.

This sequence joins TRBV9 and TRBJ2-6; D remains unclear. Germline assignment: CDR1 SGDLS and CDR2 YYNGEE. The germline V and J ends were trimmed by 4 bases and 0 bases, with 17 bases remaining between them. The CDR3 has 18 amino acids. The CDR3 region has the DNA TGTGCCAGCAGCCCCCAGTTCGGGTCGGGCTCTGGGGCCAACGTCCTGACTTTC. It encodes CASSPQFGSGSGANVLTF.

This chain links TRBV7-3 with TRBJ2-1; TRBD2 agrees at 7 bases. The J segment lost 5 bases and the V segment lost 2 bases, leaving 3 bases of the junction unmatched. CDR3 length equals 14 residues. Per the germline V gene, CDR1 is SGHTA and CDR2 is FQGTGA. The CDR3 sequence: CASSLASGNNEQFF. The CDR3, as DNA: TGTGCCAGCAGCTTAGCTAGCGGAAACAATGAGCAGTTCTTC.

This chain links TRBV2 with TRBJ1-4; 9 positions match TRBD1. Per the germline V gene, CDR1 is SNHLY and CDR2 is FYNNEI. There are 16 residues in the CDR3. The trim removed 5 bases at V and 8 bases at J, leaving 12 bases unmatched. CDR3 in amino acids: CASSIIRGQGGEKLFF. DNA for the CDR3: TGTGCCAGCAGTATAATTCGGGGACAGGGTGGCGAAAAACTGTTTTTT.

This chain connects TRBV23-1 to TRBJ2-1, with 8 nucleotides matching TRBD1. TRBV23-1 is given ORF status, its function remaining uncertain. J lost 8 bases, V lost 5 bases, and 8 bases had no gene match. The CDR3 is 14 residues long. CDR3 loop: CASSTRTGLDEQFF. For the CDR3, the DNA is TGCGCCAGCAGTACCAGGACAGGGCTCGATGAGCAGTTCTTC.

The CDR3 DNA is TGTGCCATCAGTGAGTCCAGGGTCTCTGCGTCGAATCAGCCCCAGCATTTT. As protein: CAISESRVSASNQPQHF. The chain combines TRBV10-3 with TRBJ1-5; D possibly corresponds to TRBD1 (5 bases). The CDR3 totals 17 residues. In germline, CDR1 is ENHRY, CDR2 SYGVKD. Trimming shortened V by 0 bases and J by 4 bases, and 16 bases separated the two germline ends.

In DNA, the CDR3 is TGCGCCAGCAGCTCCGGGACAGGGGTCACTGAAGCTTTCTTT. Translating gives CASSSGTGVTEAFF. This rearrangement joins TRBV10-1 to TRBJ1-1; 10 positions agree with TRBD1. The CDR3 sequence is 14 residues long. V was pared by 6 bases and J by 4 bases, with 5 bases of the junction left unmatched. Germline-derived CDR1 and CDR2 are WNHNN and SYGVQD (reference sequence).

This clone came up a few times. This chain joins TRBV14 and TRBJ2-2, with TRBD1 matching 10 bases. J gave up 5 bases and V 1 base, and 13 bases lay outside the gene matches. The germline gives CDR1 SGHDN, CDR2 FVKESK. The CDR3 runs 19 residues. The CDR3 is CASSQVRTGGILRTGELFF. CDR3 DNA: TGTGCCAGCAGCCAAGTTAGGACAGGGGGTATCCTGAGGACCGGGGAGCTGTTTTTT.

This clone was counted once. This chain connects TRBV25-1 to TRBJ2-3; D perhaps matches TRBD1 (6 bases). With 5 bases removed from V and 1 base from J, the gap between germline ends came to 13 bases. CDR1 is MGHDK and CDR2 is SYGVNS in the germline V gene. The CDR3 runs to 15 residues. In DNA, the CDR3 is TGTGCCAGCAGTCAGACGACAGGAGGCACAGATACGCAGTATTTT. It codes for CASSQTTGGTDTQYF.

J is TRBJ2-3 and V is TRBV6-1; tentatively, D is TRBD1 (6 bases). Germline V gene data show CDR1 as MNHNS and CDR2 as SASEGT. Trimming pared 1 base from V and 4 bases from J, leaving 15 bases between. The CDR3 totals 16 residues. CDR3 sequence: CASSEGVNRVSDTQYF. CDR3 DNA sequence: TGTGCCAGCAGTGAAGGAGTGAACAGGGTTTCAGATACGCAGTATTTT.

The chain couples TRBV9 to TRBJ2-5; D is perhaps TRBD1 (7 bases). Germline-derived CDR1 and CDR2 are SGDLS and YYNGEE. The V end was cut by 0 bases, the J end by 1 base, with 13 bases between. This CDR3 has 16 amino acids. The CDR3 protein is CASSVATQGGQETQYF. The CDR3, as DNA: TGTGCCAGCAGCGTAGCCACTCAGGGGGGCCAAGAGACCCAGTACTTC.

This clone is a singleton in its sample. V usage is TRBV11-1 and J usage is TRBJ2-7; 7 nucleotides agree with TRBD2. Germline CDR1 SGHAT, CDR2 FQDESV (reference sequence). J was trimmed by 11 bases and V by 4 bases; bases with no gene match: 8. The CDR3 has 12 amino acids. CDR3 sequence: CASSSWEGGKYF. The DNA for the CDR3 is TGTGCCAGCAGCTCCTGGGAGGGCGGAAAGTACTTC.

The CDR3 DNA reads as TGTGCCAGCAGTTTATGGACAGGGTTGAGGTCCTATAATTCACCCCTCCACTTT. Amino acids: CASSLWTGLRSYNSPLHF. V gene TRBV27 combines with J gene TRBJ1-6; the match to TRBD1 covers 8 bases. Germline values: CDR1 MNHEY, CDR2 SMNVEV (reference sequence). The V gene end was trimmed by 1 base and the J gene end by 1 base; junction bases not matched to a gene: 6. This CDR3 contains 18 residues.

The rearrangement joins TRBV2 to TRBJ2-3; 7 nucleotides line up with TRBD2. Per germline, CDR1 SNHLY and CDR2 FYNNEI. V lost 4 bases and J lost 1; bases outside the gene matches: 5. This CDR3 spans 15 amino acids. The CDR3 protein is CASSGGGSGTDTQYF. CDR3 DNA: TGTGCCAGCAGTGGGGGCGGGAGTGGCACAGATACGCAGTATTTT. The full variable domain, in which reference TRBV2 and TRBJ2-3 provide the parts outside the CDR3, is EPEVTQTPSHQVTQMGQEVILRCVPISNHLYFYWYRQILGQKVEFLVSFYNNEISEKSEIFDDQFSVERPDGSNFTLKIRSTKLEDSAMYFCASSGGGSGTDTQYFGPGTRLTVL.

The CDR3 is CASSTGQKNTEAFF. CDR3 nucleotide sequence: TGTGCCAGCAGCACGGGACAGAAGAACACTGAAGCTTTCTTT. V usage is TRBV7-9 and J usage is TRBJ1-1, with TRBD1 matching 7 bases. The CDR3 runs 14 residues. Germline-derived CDR1 and CDR2 are SEHNR and FQNEAQ (reference sequence). With 5 bases clipped from V and 1 base from J, the junction kept 4 bases outside the gene matches.

The chain couples TRBV19 to TRBJ1-1; D is ambiguous. The ends were cut back, 5 bases at V and 1 base at J, with 14 bases in the middle. Germline CDR1 reads LNHDA; CDR2 reads SQIVND (reference sequence). This CDR3 contains 15 residues. CDR3 region: CASSARGLSNTEAFF. CDR3 bases: TGTGCCAGTAGTGCCCGTGGGCTATCGAACACTGAAGCTTTCTTT.